The clone carrying this T cell receptor beta chain was counted only a few times. The V gene's germline CDR1 is SGHRS and CDR2 YFSETQ. The CDR3 has 16 residues. The germline V and J ends were trimmed by 0 bases and 1 base, with 10 bases remaining between them. The sample originates from a study of response to subunit inactivated influenza vaccine. Via MiXCR, TCRdb re-called the RT-PCR reads, giving one row per CDR3 protein. The repertoire holds about 650,000 distinct CDR3 sequences, with about a sixth as singletons. This TCR came from a man aged 50-59 years who received an inactivated influenza vaccine. The specimen was PBMCs from blood, collected 11 to 12 days after vaccination. The chain recombines TRBV5-1 with TRBJ2-2; tentatively, D is TRBD1 (5 bases). The DNA for the CDR3 is TGCGCCAGCAGCTTGGCCATAGGGGTGAACACCGGGGAGCTGTTTTTT. Amino acid sequence: CASSLAIGVNTGELFF. The whole variable domain, remainder taken from reference TRBV5-1 and TRBJ2-2, is KAGVTQTPRYLIKTRGQQVTLSCSPISGHRSVSWYQQTPGQGLQFLFEYFSETQRNKGNFPGRFSGRQFSNSRSEMNVSTLELGDSALYLCASSLAIGVNTGELFFGEGSRLTVL.